This T cell receptor beta chain was recovered during a study of T cells after yellow fever vaccination. Study-wide findings and caveats: Most primary-vaccination clones reappeared after the booster (about 95% CD4, approximately 88% CD8). Contaminating bulk clonotypes could be abundant in FACS-sorted repertoires.

CDR3 length equals 15 residues. Per germline, CDR1 SGHNT and CDR2 YYREEE (reference sequence). V was cut by 3 bases and J by 0 bases, with 10 bases left in between. This clonotype appeared a few times. Antigen unknown. UMIs and a universal primer site were added when TCR cDNA was made by 5'RACE template switching. TCRdb ran MiXCR on the 5' RACE reads and lists one entry per CDR3 protein. The table shows 550,000 to 750,000 distinct CDR3 sequences, with approximately 13% occurring only once. This material consisted of PBMCs, taken on the day of the yellow fever booster vaccination. V and J are TRBV5-4 and TRBJ1-3; the D is unclear. The receptor was derived from a man aged 25 to 40 who received the YFV17D yellow fever vaccine. CDR3 in DNA: TGTGCCAGCAGCTGGGGTCAAGGCTCTGGAAACACCATATATTTT. Translation: CASSWGQGSGNTIYF.